The 15 T cell receptor beta chains in this list originate from one sample, sequenced in a study of tumor-infiltrating lymphocytes in primary liver carcinoma. Using a constant-region primer together with ProtoScript II reverse transcriptase, TCR beta cDNA was made from roughly 540 ng of total RNA. Slightly modified ARM-PCR served as the procedure for the TCR beta libraries. These libraries came from three rounds of nested multiplex PCR. The two initial PCR rounds, about 9 cycles each, used TRBV1-TRBV30 forward and C-beta reverse primers. Using its own MiXCR run on the multiplex PCR reads, TCRdb lists one record per CDR3 protein. The table has about 320,000 distinct CDR3 sequences, more than 55% seen once; the top ten hold about a sixth. Out of unsorted whole blood came the blood RNA, and germline DNA was extracted as well. Sample: peripheral blood. These receptors came from a woman aged 30 to 39 with primary liver carcinoma and hepatitis B virus infection.

The CDR3, as DNA: TGTGCCAGCAGCCTAGGACTAGCGGGGAACCAAGAGACCCAGTACTTC. Its protein product is CASSLGLAGNQETQYF. The chain joins TRBV5-5 to TRBJ2-5; TRBD2 matches at 12 bases. There are 16 residues in the CDR3. V gave up 4 bases and J gave up 0 bases; unmatched junction bases: 4. Per germline, CDR1 SGHKS and CDR2 YYEKEE (reference sequence).

This clonotype was seen a few times. This clone may be a read error of a much larger clone one base away. The chain combines TRBV11-2 with TRBJ2-1, with 12 bases matching TRBD2. Germline CDR1 reads SGHAT; CDR2 reads FQNNGV. The CDR3 is made up of 16 amino acids. CDR3: CASSLVVGLAGHSPLF. In DNA form, the CDR3 reads TGTGCCAGCAGCTTAGTGGTAGGACTAGCGGGACATAGCCCGCTCTTC.

This rearrangement joins TRBV5-1 to TRBJ2-5, with 13 positions matching TRBD2. Germline V gene data show CDR1 as SGHRS and CDR2 as YFSETQ. There are 15 residues in the CDR3. The V gene end was trimmed by 4 bases and the J gene end by 3 bases; junction bases not matched to a gene: 3. This CDR3 reads CASSAGTSGKETQYF. The CDR3 DNA reads as TGCGCCAGCAGCGCGGGGACTAGCGGGAAAGAGACCCAGTACTTC.

The chain has TRBV12-3 or TRBV12-4 and TRBJ2-5; D possibly corresponds to TRBD2 (6 bases). V dropped 7 bases and J dropped 4 bases, with 31 bases sitting between them. The CDR3 sequence is 19 residues long. For the CDR3, the DNA is TGTGCCAGCAACCTCTCACTAGTGGGAGGCCCCGCCCCCTCAGAGACCCAGTACTTC. Amino acid sequence: CASNLSLVGGPAPSETQYF.

Comment on this clonotype: The junction departs from germline at one end; a sequencing error may be responsible. The chain has TRBV10-3 and TRBJ2-1; possibly TRBD1 for D (6 bases). The CDR3 consists of 16 residues. Per the germline V gene, CDR1 is ENHRY and CDR2 is SYGVKD. The CDR3 reads CAIRATSYPKGDEEFF. As DNA, the CDR3 is TGTGCCATCAGAGCTACTTCATATCCGAAGGGGGATGAGGAGTTCTTC.

This clonotype was seen many times. This chain links TRBV6-5 with TRBJ2-5; the match to TRBD1 covers 9 bases. Germline values: CDR1 MNHEY, CDR2 SVGAGI. The junction had 7 bases not matched to a gene; V was cut back by 2 bases and J by 6 bases. The CDR3 is made up of 15 amino acids. CDR3 sequence reads: CASSYGTGNVKTQYF. In nucleotides, the CDR3 is TGTGCCAGCAGTTACGGGACAGGGAATGTAAAGACCCAGTACTTC.

In DNA, the CDR3 is TGTGCCAGCAGCCACTCCCCCGGGACAGTCACTTACTATGGCTACACCTTC. This translates into CASSHSPGTVTYYGYTF. The chain couples TRBV4-2 to TRBJ1-2; 7 bases line up with TRBD1. The V gene's germline CDR1 is LGHNA and CDR2 YNFKEQ. V was clipped by 3 bases and J by 3 bases; unmatched bases: 13. The CDR3 is made up of 17 amino acids.

This clonotype was counted many times. The chain has TRBV6-5 and TRBJ2-7; D may be TRBD1 (5 bases). CDR1 is MNHEY and CDR2 is SVGAGI in the germline V gene. Trimming left V 7 bases short and J 1 base short, with 17 bases between. The CDR3 totals 15 residues. CDR3 DNA: TGTGCCAGCAAGGTTGACATGGGGCTATCCTACGAGCAGTACTTC. Amino acids: CASKVDMGLSYEQYF.

About this clonotype: A much larger clone differs from this one at a single base, so this may be a read error. The V and J genes are TRBV4-3 and TRBJ2-6, with D possibly matching TRBD2 (5 bases). The CDR3 has 17 residues. Trimming cost V 7 bases and J 0 bases, with 16 bases left between them. In germline, CDR1 is LGHNA, CDR2 YSLEER. The CDR3 spells CASNRVTGVSGANVLTF. For the CDR3, the DNA is TGCGCCAGCAACCGGGTAACCGGGGTCTCTGGGGCCAACGTCCTGACTTTC.

As concerns this clonotype: One end of the junction fails to match germline, which may point to a read error. V gene TRBV4-3 combines with J gene TRBJ2-1; D possibly corresponds to TRBD2 (6 bases). Germline assignment: CDR1 LGHNA and CDR2 YSLEER. This CDR3 has 16 residues. CDR3 residues: CARSQDAGSSYNEQFF. The CDR3 nucleotides are TGCGCCAGAAGCCAGGATGCGGGAAGCTCCTACAATGAGCAGTTTTTC.

Note on this clonotype: A much larger clone differs by one base, so this may be a read error. This rearrangement joins TRBV4-1 to TRBJ2-4; D not certain. CDR1 is MGHRA, CDR2 YSYEKL, per germline. The CDR3 has 20 residues. CDR3: CASSPRFQRAKAIAKNILYF. CDR3 bases: TGCGCCAGCAGCCCCCGATTCCAGCGTGCGAAGGCCATAGCCAAAAACATTCTGTACTTC.

With respect to this clonotype: The germline gene is not matched at one end of the junction; a read error may be the cause. The chain joins TRBV29-1 to TRBJ2-7, with a possible D match to TRBD2 (6 bases). The CDR3 contains 14 residues. Germline V gives CDR1 SQVTM, CDR2 ANQGSEA. CDR3 sequence reads: CSVSGLGSSYELYF. Written as DNA, the CDR3 is TGCAGCGTCTCGGGACTTGGGAGCTCCTACGAGCTGTACTTC.

As concerns this clonotype: The CDR3 ends on some other residue instead of the conserved phenylalanine or tryptophan, so this is likely a read error. It is unclear where the CDR3 begins or ends on the DNA, so no DNA is shown, and the CDR3 is as TCRdb lists it. The gene calls are TRBV11-3 and TRBJ2-1; the tabulated D call, TRBD2, remains unverified against the DNA. Germline CDR1 reads SGHNT; CDR2 reads YENEEA. The CDR3 length equals 13 residues, ends included. The CDR3 sequence is CARSLEVAALKFS.

This rearrangement joins TRBV7-9 to TRBJ1-1; tentative D call: TRBD1 (5 bases). The V end was cut by 1 base, the J end by 5 bases, with 5 bases between. Germline V gives CDR1 SEHNR, CDR2 FQNEAQ (reference sequence). The CDR3 consists of 12 residues. CDR3 amino acids: CASSLGTTEAFF. The CDR3 coding sequence is TGTGCCAGCAGCTTAGGGACAACTGAAGCTTTCTTT.

Regarding this clonotype: With a much larger clone just one base away, this may be a read error. This chain links TRBV6-5 with TRBJ1-5, with D hard to call. Germline V CDR1 and CDR2: MNHEY, SVGAGI. The CDR3 loop spans 14 amino acids. The CDR3 coding sequence is TGTGCCAGCAGTTTTTCCTCGGAGAATCAGGCCCAGCATTTT. It encodes CASSFSSENQAQHF.